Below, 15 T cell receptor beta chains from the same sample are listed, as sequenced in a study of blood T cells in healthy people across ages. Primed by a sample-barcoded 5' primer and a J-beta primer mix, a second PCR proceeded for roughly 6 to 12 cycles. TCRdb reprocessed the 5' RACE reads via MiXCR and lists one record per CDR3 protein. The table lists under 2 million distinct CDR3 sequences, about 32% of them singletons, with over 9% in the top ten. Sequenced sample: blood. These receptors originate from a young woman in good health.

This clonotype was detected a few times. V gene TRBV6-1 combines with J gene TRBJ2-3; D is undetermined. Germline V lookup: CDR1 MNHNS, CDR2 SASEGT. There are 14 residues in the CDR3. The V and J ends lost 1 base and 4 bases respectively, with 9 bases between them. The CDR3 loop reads CASSEVDPADTQYF. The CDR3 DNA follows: TGTGCCAGCAGTGAAGTCGACCCCGCAGATACGCAGTATTTT.

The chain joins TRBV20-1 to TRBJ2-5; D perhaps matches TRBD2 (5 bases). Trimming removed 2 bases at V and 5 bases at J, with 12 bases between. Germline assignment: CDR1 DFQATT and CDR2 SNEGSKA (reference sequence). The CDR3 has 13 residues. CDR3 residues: CSARPGVWETQYF. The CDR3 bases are TGCAGTGCTAGACCCGGGGTCTGGGAGACCCAGTACTTC.

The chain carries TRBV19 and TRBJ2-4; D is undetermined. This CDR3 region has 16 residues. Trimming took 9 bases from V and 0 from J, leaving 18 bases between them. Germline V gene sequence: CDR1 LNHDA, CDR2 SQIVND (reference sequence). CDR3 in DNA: TGTGCCAGCCAACCGGGTCGTACACTAGCCAAAAACATTCAGTACTTC. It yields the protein CASQPGRTLAKNIQYF.

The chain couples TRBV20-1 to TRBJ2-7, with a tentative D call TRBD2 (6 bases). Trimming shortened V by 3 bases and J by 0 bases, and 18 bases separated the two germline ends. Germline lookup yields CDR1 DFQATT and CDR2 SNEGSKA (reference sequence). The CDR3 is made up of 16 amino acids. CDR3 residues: CSASSRGYSYSYEQYF. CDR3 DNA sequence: TGCAGTGCTAGCTCCCGGGGGTACAGTTACTCCTACGAGCAGTACTTC.

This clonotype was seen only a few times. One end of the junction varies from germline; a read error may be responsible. As DNA, the CDR3 is TGCAGCGTGACTGACAGGGGGAGTCAGTCCCAGCATTTT. Its translation is CSVTDRGSQSQHF. This chain uses TRBV29-1 with TRBJ1-5; 9 bases are a match to TRBD1. CDR3 length equals 13 residues. CDR1 is SQVTM and CDR2 is ANQGSEA in the germline V gene.

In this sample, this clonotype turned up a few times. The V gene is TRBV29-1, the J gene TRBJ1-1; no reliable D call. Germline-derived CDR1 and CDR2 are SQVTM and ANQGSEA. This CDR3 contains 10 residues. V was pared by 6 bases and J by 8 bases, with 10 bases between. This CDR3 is CSVDGKEAFF. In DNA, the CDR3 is TGCAGCGTCGATGGGAAGGAAGCTTTCTTT.

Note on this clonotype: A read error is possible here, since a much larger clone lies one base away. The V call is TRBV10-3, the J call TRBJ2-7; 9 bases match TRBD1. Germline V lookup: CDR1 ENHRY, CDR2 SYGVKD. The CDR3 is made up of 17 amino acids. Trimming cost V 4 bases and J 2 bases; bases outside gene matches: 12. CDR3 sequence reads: CAISGSLVGQGAYEQYF. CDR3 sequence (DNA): TGTGCCATCAGTGGGTCGTTAGTGGGACAGGGAGCCTACGAGCAGTACTTC.

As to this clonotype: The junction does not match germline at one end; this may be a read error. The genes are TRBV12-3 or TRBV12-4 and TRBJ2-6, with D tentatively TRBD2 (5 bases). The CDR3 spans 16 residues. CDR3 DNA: TGTACCAGCAGTTTAATTGACTACTCTGGGGCCAACGTCCTGACTTTC. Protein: CTSSLIDYSGANVLTF.

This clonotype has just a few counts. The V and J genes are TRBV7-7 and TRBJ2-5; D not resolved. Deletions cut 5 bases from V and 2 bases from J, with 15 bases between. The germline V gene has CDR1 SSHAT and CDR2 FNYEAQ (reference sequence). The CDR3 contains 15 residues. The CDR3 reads CASSPAGKIQETQYF. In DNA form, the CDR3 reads TGTGCCAGCAGCCCCGCAGGAAAAATTCAAGAGACCCAGTACTTC.

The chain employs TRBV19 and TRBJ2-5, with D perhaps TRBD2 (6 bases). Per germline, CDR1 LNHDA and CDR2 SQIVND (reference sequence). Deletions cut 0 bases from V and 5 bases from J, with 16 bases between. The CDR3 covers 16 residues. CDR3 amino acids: CASSIEPWRGPETQYF. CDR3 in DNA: TGTGCCAGTAGTATAGAACCGTGGAGGGGCCCGGAGACCCAGTACTTC.

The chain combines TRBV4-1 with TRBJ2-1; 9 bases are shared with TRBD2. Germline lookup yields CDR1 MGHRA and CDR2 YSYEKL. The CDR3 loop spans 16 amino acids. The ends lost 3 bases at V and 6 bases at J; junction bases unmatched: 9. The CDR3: CASSHPGGTSSNEQFF. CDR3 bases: TGCGCCAGCAGCCACCCCGGGGGGACTAGCAGCAATGAGCAGTTCTTC.

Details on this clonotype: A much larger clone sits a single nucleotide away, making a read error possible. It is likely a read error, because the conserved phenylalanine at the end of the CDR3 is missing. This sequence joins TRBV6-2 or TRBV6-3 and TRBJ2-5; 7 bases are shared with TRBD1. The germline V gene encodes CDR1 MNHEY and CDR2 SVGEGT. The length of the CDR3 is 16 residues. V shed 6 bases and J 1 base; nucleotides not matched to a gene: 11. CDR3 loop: CASRNRQGFIQETQYL. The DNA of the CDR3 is TGTGCCAGCAGGAACAGACAGGGATTCATCCAAGAGACCCAGTACCTC.

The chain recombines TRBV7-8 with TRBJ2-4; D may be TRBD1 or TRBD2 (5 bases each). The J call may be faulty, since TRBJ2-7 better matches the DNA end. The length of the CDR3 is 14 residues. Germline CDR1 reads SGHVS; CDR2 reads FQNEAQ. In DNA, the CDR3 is TGTGCCAGCAGCTCCCAGCGGACAAACTACGAGCAGTACTTC. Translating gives CASSSQRTNYEQYF.

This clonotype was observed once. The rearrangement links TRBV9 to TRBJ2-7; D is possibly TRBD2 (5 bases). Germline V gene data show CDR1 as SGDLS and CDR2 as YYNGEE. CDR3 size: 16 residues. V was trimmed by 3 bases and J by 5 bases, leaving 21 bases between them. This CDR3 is CASSASSLASIHEQYF. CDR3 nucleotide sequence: TGTGCCAGCAGCGCCAGCAGCCTAGCTTCCATCCACGAGCAGTACTTC.

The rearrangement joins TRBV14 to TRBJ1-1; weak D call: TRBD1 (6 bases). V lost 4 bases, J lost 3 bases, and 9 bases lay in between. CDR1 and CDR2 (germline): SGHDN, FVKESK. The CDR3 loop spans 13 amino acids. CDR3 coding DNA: TGTGCCAGCAGCCGGGACATCTACACTGAAGCTTTCTTT. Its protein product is CASSRDIYTEAFF. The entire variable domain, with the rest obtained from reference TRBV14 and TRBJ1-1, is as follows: EAGVTQFPSHSVIEKGQTVTLRCDPISGHDNLYWYRRVMGKEIKFLLHFVKESKQDESGMPNNRFLAERTGGTYSTLKVQPAELEDSGVYFCASSRDIYTEAFFGQGTRLTVV.